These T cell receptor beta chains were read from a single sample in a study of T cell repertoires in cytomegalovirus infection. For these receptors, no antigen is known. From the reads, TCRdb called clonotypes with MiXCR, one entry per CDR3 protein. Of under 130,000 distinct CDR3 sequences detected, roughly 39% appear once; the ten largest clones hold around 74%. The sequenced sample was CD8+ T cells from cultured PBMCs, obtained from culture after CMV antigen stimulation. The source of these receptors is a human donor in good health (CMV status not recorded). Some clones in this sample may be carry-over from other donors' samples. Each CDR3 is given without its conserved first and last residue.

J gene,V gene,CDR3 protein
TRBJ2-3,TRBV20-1,SAPTPGLAVDTQY
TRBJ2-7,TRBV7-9,ASSSRDRPSEQY
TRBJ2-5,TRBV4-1,ASSQELRVGETQY
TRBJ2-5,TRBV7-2,ASSLGPGQQETQY
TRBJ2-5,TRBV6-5,ASSYSNGVGETQY
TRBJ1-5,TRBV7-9,ASSLGGTDQPQH
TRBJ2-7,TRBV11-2,ASSLGDRVYEQY
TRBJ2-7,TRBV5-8,ADQERSYEQY
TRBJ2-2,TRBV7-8,ASSPGLAGDVAGELF
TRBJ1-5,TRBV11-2,ASRADSNSNQPQH
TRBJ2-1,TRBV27,ASSLQLGLGYNEQF
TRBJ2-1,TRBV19,ASSTLGQKTFNEQF
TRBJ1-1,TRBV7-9,ASTDMNTEAF
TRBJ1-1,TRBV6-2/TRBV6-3,ASSRGPSMNTEAF
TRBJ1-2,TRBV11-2,ASSFTGGIYGYT
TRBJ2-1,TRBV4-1,ASSQGQTYNEQF
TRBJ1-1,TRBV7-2,ASSLPTGAVDTEAF
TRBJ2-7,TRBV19,ASSPSPQGTGLH
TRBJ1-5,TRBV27,ASSFGTSGQPQH
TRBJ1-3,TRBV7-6,ASSEGPRQEAAGNTIY